The 29 T cell receptor beta chains presented below share a single source sample, sequenced in a study of cytomegalovirus exposure and HLA in healthy donors. Primers included in the PCR were 60 Vbeta and 13 Jbeta primers. Using immunoSEQ multiplex PCR, the repertoire was profiled, and TCRdb retains in-frame clones only, with some absent. The sample holds about 160,000 clones; under 90% are singletons and the top ten take 1.5% to 2%. The sequenced material came from PBMCs. The receptors originated from a man between 18 and 35 years old in good health and CMV-seronegative.

The chain links TRBV6-6 to TRBJ1-5; 7 nucleotides align to TRBD1. The CDR3 length is 15 residues. V was clipped by 6 bases and J by 5 bases; unmatched bases: 10. Germline CDR1 MNHNY, CDR2 SVGAGI (reference sequence). The CDR3 nucleotides read TGTGCCAGCAGGTTACCGGGACAGACCTATCAGCCCCAGCATTTT. It encodes CASRLPGQTYQPQHF.

The genes are TRBV19 and TRBJ1-2; 8 nucleotides line up with TRBD1. Germline CDR1 reads LNHDA; CDR2 reads SQIVND (reference sequence). CDR3 length: 13 residues. V lost 7 bases to trimming and J lost 4 bases; unmatched junction nucleotides: 5. CDR3 amino acids: CASKDRGGYGYTF. The CDR3 DNA follows: TGTGCCAGTAAAGACAGGGGCGGCTATGGCTACACCTTC.

The gene calls are TRBV4-1 and TRBJ2-7, with D perhaps matching TRBD2 (5 bases). Germline assignment: CDR1 MGHRA and CDR2 YSYEKL. There are 12 residues in the CDR3. Trimming took 4 bases from V and 5 from J, leaving 9 bases between them. The CDR3 spells CASSPRGNEQYF. DNA for the CDR3: TGCGCCAGCAGCCCCCGAGGGAACGAGCAGTACTTC.

A few counts support this clone. The chain recombines TRBV7-8 with TRBJ2-7, with D perhaps TRBD2 (5 bases). The length of the CDR3 is 14 residues. The V end lost 8 bases, the J end lost 5 bases, and 19 bases lay between the germline ends. The germline CDR1 and CDR2 sequences are SGHVS and FQNEAQ. The CDR3 DNA follows: TGTGCCAGCCTAAACCCGTCGAGGGCCCACGAGCAGTACTTC. Protein product: CASLNPSRAHEQYF. The whole variable domain, remainder taken from reference TRBV7-8 and TRBJ2-7, is GAGVSQSPRYKVAKRGQDVALRCDPISGHVSLFWYQQALGQGPEFLTYFQNEAQLDKSGLPSDRFFAERPEGSVSTLKIQRTQQEDSAVYLCASLNPSRAHEQYFGPGTRLTVT.

V and J are TRBV9 and TRBJ2-1, with 13 bases matching TRBD2. The ends lost 4 bases at V and 0 bases at J; junction bases unmatched: 10. The CDR3 is made up of 19 amino acids. From germline, CDR1 is SGDLS and CDR2 YYNGEE. CDR3 region: CASSRTSGSATYSYNEQFF. CDR3 sequence (DNA): TGTGCCAGCAGCCGGACTAGCGGGAGTGCCACATACTCCTACAATGAGCAGTTCTTC.

The chain couples TRBV28 to TRBJ1-2; 8 bases agree with TRBD1. J was trimmed by 7 bases and V by 1 base; bases with no gene match: 2. The CDR3 extends over 13 amino acids. Germline CDR1 reads MDHEN; CDR2 reads SYDVKM. Here the CDR3 reads CASSLSGGSGYTF. As DNA, the CDR3 is TGTGCCAGCAGTTTATCAGGGGGCTCTGGCTACACCTTC.

This chain uses TRBV5-4 with TRBJ2-5; TRBD1 matches 8 bases. The germline V gene encodes CDR1 SGHNT and CDR2 YYREEE (reference sequence). Unmatched junction bases numbered 4, after V lost 4 bases and J lost 2 bases. The CDR3 spans 14 residues. The CDR3 here is CASSVRDRQETQYF. The CDR3, as DNA: TGTGCCAGCAGCGTCCGGGACAGGCAAGAGACCCAGTACTTC.

The chain links TRBV6-5 to TRBJ2-5; weak D call: TRBD2 (6 bases). Trimming pared 7 bases from V and 5 bases from J, leaving 17 bases between. The CDR3 sequence is 14 residues long. Germline V lookup: CDR1 MNHEY, CDR2 SVGAGI. The CDR3 nucleotides read TGTGCCAGCACTCGAGGGTGGGGGGAGGAGACCCAGTACTTC. Its protein is CASTRGWGEETQYF.

V gene TRBV29-1 combines with J gene TRBJ1-1; tentative D call: TRBD1 (5 bases). Germline V gene data show CDR1 as SQVTM and CDR2 as ANQGSEA. V lost 3 bases and J lost 6, with 14 bases in between. The CDR3 covers 13 residues. The CDR3 bases are TGCAGCGTTGACGCAGGGATCGTCCCTGAAGCTTTCTTT. It codes for CSVDAGIVPEAFF.

V gene TRBV9 combines with J gene TRBJ2-2, with 8 positions matching TRBD1. The CDR3 spans 14 residues. The V and J ends lost 4 bases and 5 bases, in that order; junction bases with no gene match: 4. Per the germline V gene, CDR1 is SGDLS and CDR2 is YYNGEE. CDR3 DNA sequence: TGTGCCAGCAGCCCTCGGACAGGGACCGGGGAGCTGTTTTTT. Translation gives CASSPRTGTGELFF. Full variable domain (missing parts from reference TRBV9 and TRBJ2-2): DSGVTQTPKHLITATGQRVTLRCSPRSGDLSVYWYQQSLDQGLQFLIQYYNGEERAKGNILERFSAQQFPDLHSELNLSSLELGDSALYFCASSPRTGTGELFFGEGSRLTVL.

This rearrangement joins TRBV7-9 to TRBJ2-6; TRBD1 agrees at 8 bases. The germline V gene encodes CDR1 SEHNR and CDR2 FQNEAQ (reference sequence). CDR3 length: 17 residues. Trimming at V came to 0 bases and at J to 3 bases, leaving 4 bases not matched to a gene. The CDR3 sequence is CASSLAQGAGGANVLTF. CDR3 DNA: TGTGCCAGCAGCTTAGCCCAGGGGGCTGGTGGGGCCAACGTCCTGACTTTC.

This rearrangement joins TRBV7-9 to TRBJ1-2; the D is unclear. Germline lookup yields CDR1 SEHNR and CDR2 FQNEAQ (reference sequence). The CDR3 has 12 residues. Trimming left V 5 bases short and J 8 bases short, with 12 bases between. CDR3 sequence: CASSPGETGYTF. In nucleotides, the CDR3 is TGTGCCAGCAGCCCCGGGGAGACCGGCTACACCTTC.

V usage is TRBV15 and J usage is TRBJ2-1, with 7 bases matching TRBD2. CDR3 length: 15 residues. V lost 3 bases, J lost 1 base, and 3 bases stayed unmatched. CDR1 and CDR2 (germline): LNHNV, YYDKDF (reference sequence). This chain's CDR3 is CATSRVGGSYNEQFF. In nucleotides, the CDR3 is TGTGCCACCAGCAGGGTGGGGGGGTCCTACAATGAGCAGTTCTTC.

This clone was detected once. V is TRBV27 and J is TRBJ2-3; possibly TRBD1 for D (6 bases). This CDR3 spans 13 amino acids. The V and J ends lost 4 bases and 2 bases respectively, with 7 bases between them. CDR1 MNHEY and CDR2 SMNVEV come from the germline V gene (reference sequence). The CDR3 is CASSWDTTDTQYF. CDR3 DNA sequence: TGTGCCAGCAGTTGGGACACCACAGATACGCAGTATTTT.

The rearrangement joins TRBV19 to TRBJ2-2; 9 nucleotides align to TRBD1. Germline CDR1 reads LNHDA; CDR2 reads SQIVND (reference sequence). This CDR3 comprises 16 residues. J lost 6 bases, V lost 1 base, and 6 bases had no gene match. CDR3 sequence: CASSIGGGQGSGELFF. CDR3 nucleotide sequence: TGTGCCAGTAGTATAGGAGGGGGACAGGGATCCGGGGAGCTGTTTTTT.

The V and J genes are TRBV19 and TRBJ2-7; no definite D call. The germline V and J ends were trimmed by 6 bases and 0 bases, with 12 bases remaining between them. The CDR3 runs to 14 residues. Germline V CDR1 and CDR2: LNHDA, SQIVND (reference sequence). CDR3 sequence reads: CASRNFASSYEQYF. The DNA for the CDR3 is TGTGCCAGTAGAAATTTTGCGAGCTCCTACGAGCAGTACTTC.

This rearrangement joins TRBV27 to TRBJ1-2; 10 bases are a match to TRBD1. Looked up from germline, CDR1 is MNHEY and CDR2 is SMNVEV (reference sequence). With V trimmed by 4 bases and J by 4 bases, 6 bases remained unmatched. The CDR3 runs to 15 residues. This CDR3 is CASSSRTGGSYGYTF. The DNA of the CDR3 is TGTGCCAGCAGTTCCCGGACAGGGGGTAGCTATGGCTACACCTTC.

V is TRBV7-8 and J is TRBJ1-5, with no clear D. Per germline, CDR1 SGHVS and CDR2 FQNEAQ. V shed 5 bases and J shed 0 bases, with 11 bases lying between them. CDR3 length: 15 residues. The CDR3 is CASSVHRDSNQPQHF. Written as DNA, the CDR3 is TGTGCCAGCAGCGTTCACAGAGATAGCAATCAGCCCCAGCATTTT.

The chain employs TRBV28 and TRBJ1-5; TRBD1 matches at 10 bases. V trimming: 5 bases; J trimming: 3 bases; junction bases outside the gene matches: 7. The length of the CDR3 is 16 residues. Germline CDR1 reads MDHEN; CDR2 reads SYDVKM. CDR3 amino acids: CASSPLDRGDNQPQHF. CDR3 coding DNA: TGTGCCAGCAGTCCTTTGGACAGGGGGGACAATCAGCCCCAGCATTTT.

The chain carries TRBV6-1 and TRBJ1-1, with D possibly being TRBD1 (5 bases). The V and J ends lost 2 bases and 4 bases respectively, with 17 bases between them. CDR3 size: 16 residues. The V gene's germline CDR1 is MNHNS and CDR2 SASEGT. The CDR3 coding sequence is TGTGCCAGCAGTGAAAACGCGGGGGGGTGGTTCACTGAAGCTTTCTTT. As protein: CASSENAGGWFTEAFF.

V gene TRBV7-3 combines with J gene TRBJ2-3; 12 positions match TRBD2. The CDR3 loop spans 15 amino acids. From germline, CDR1 is SGHTA and CDR2 FQGTGA. J was trimmed by 3 bases and V by 3 bases; bases with no gene match: 1. The CDR3 nucleotides are TGTGCCAGCAGCTTGGGGACTAGCGGGACAGATACGCAGTATTTT. Its protein is CASSLGTSGTDTQYF.

The chain combines TRBV7-3 with TRBJ2-1, with D possibly matching TRBD1 (5 bases). Trimming took 8 bases from V and 7 from J, leaving 12 bases between them. Germline assignment: CDR1 SGHTA and CDR2 FQGTGA. The CDR3 contains 12 residues. The CDR3 nucleotides are TGTGCCAGCTCAACCGCAGGGAATGAGCAGTTCTTC. It specifies CASSTAGNEQFF.

This clone came up once. The V call is TRBV11-2, the J call TRBJ2-1, with 9 positions matching TRBD2. Germline V lookup: CDR1 SGHAT, CDR2 FQNNGV. The CDR3 is made up of 19 amino acids. Unmatched junction bases numbered 11, after V lost 0 bases and J lost 2 bases. The CDR3 DNA reads TGTGCCAGCAGCTTAGAGGGGACGGGAGCGGGGGGTACCTACAATGAGCAGTTCTTC. It translates to CASSLEGTGAGGTYNEQFF.

The chain carries TRBV28 and TRBJ1-6, with 7 bases matching TRBD1. Germline assignment: CDR1 MDHEN and CDR2 SYDVKM. The CDR3 consists of 15 residues. V lost 2 bases and J lost 7; bases outside the gene matches: 5. The CDR3 protein is CASSLKGAQNSPLHF. CDR3 bases: TGTGCCAGCAGTTTAAAGGGGGCGCAGAATTCACCCCTCCACTTT.

This CDR3 reads CASSQVQGEGYTF. Here the CDR3 DNA reads TGTGCCAGCAGCCAAGTGCAGGGTGAAGGCTACACCTTC. The genes are TRBV14 and TRBJ1-2; a weak D match, TRBD1 (5 bases). The CDR3 consists of 13 residues. The V gene's germline CDR1 is SGHDN and CDR2 FVKESK. Trimming shortened V by 1 base and J by 8 bases, and 11 bases separated the two germline ends.

The CDR3 coding sequence is TGTGCCAGCAGCACTTCTAGCGGTTACAATGAGCAGTTCTTC. Protein sequence: CASSTSSGYNEQFF. The chain combines TRBV5-4 with TRBJ2-1; TRBD2 aligns across 7 bases. CDR1 is SGHNT, CDR2 YYREEE, per germline (reference sequence). This CDR3 contains 14 residues. The J segment lost 4 bases and the V segment lost 4 bases, leaving 5 bases of the junction unmatched. The whole variable domain, remainder taken from reference TRBV5-4 and TRBJ2-1, is ETGVTQSPTHLIKTRGQQVTLRCSSQSGHNTVSWYQQALGQGPQFIFQYYREEENGRGNFPPRFSGLQFPNYSSELNVNALELDDSALYLCASSTSSGYNEQFFGPGTRLTVL.

This clone was recorded only once. This sequence joins TRBV9 and TRBJ1-3; perhaps TRBD1 as D (5 bases). CDR1 is SGDLS, CDR2 YYNGEE, per germline. V lost 4 bases, J lost 0 bases, and 14 bases lay in between. This CDR3 is built from 16 residues. The CDR3 DNA follows: TGTGCCAGCAGCCCCCCGGGGGTAAACTCTGGAAACACCATATATTTT. It yields the protein CASSPPGVNSGNTIYF.

The CDR3 sequence: CASSSPGQGRGYGYTF. CDR3 coding DNA: TGCGCCAGCAGCTCACCCGGACAGGGCCGTGGCTATGGCTACACCTTC. The rearrangement joins TRBV4-3 to TRBJ1-2, with TRBD1 matching over 8 bases. CDR1 is LGHNA and CDR2 is YSLEER in the germline V gene. This CDR3 is 16 amino acids long. V lost 5 bases to trimming and J lost 4 bases; unmatched junction nucleotides: 12.

The chain couples TRBV30 to TRBJ1-5, with 8 bases that match TRBD1. This CDR3 contains 15 residues. Germline V gene data show CDR1 as GTSNPN and CDR2 as SVGIG (reference sequence). V trimming: 1 base; J trimming: 3 bases; junction bases outside the gene matches: 5. The chain's CDR3 is CAWSELDRANQPQHF. The CDR3 nucleotides read TGTGCCTGGAGTGAGTTGGACAGGGCCAATCAGCCCCAGCATTTT.